The entry that follows covers one T cell receptor (beta chain) sequence. Its target is not known. These data originate in a study of OX40 agonist ivuxolimab in advanced cancers. Study-wide background: Ivuxolimab was administered intravenously to patients at 0.01 to 10 mg/kg every 2 weeks.

The CDR3 runs to 14 residues. V lost 5 bases, J lost 9 bases, and 14 bases lay in between. CDR1 and CDR2 from the germline V gene are SGHTA and FQGTGA. Method: immunoSEQ multiplex PCR; TCRdb's copy keeps in-frame clones and lacks some. The sample shows around 80,000 clones, approximately 89% of them seen only once. Overall study findings and caveats: CD8+ T cells averaged more expanded clones than CD4+.

This chain uses TRBV7-3 with TRBJ1-6, with D uncertain. Sequencing was performed on CD4+ or CD8+ T cells sorted from blood, taken in a trial of the OX40 agonist ivuxolimab. The source of this sequence is an adult with an advanced solid tumor such as melanoma, head and neck, liver or kidney cancer. The CDR3 DNA reads as TGTGCCAGCAGCGCGGGATCGTCGGGTTCACCCCTCCACTTT. The encoded protein is CASSAGSSGSPLHF.